This TCR beta chain was captured in a study of blood T cell repertoires in COVID-19. Study at large: Sample material is recorded as cDNA or gDNA derived from T cells, B-cell-depleted T cells, or PBMCs.

The CDR3 loop spans 14 amino acids. CDR1 KGHDR and CDR2 SFDVKD come from the germline V gene. V trimming: 8 bases; J trimming: 6 bases; junction bases outside the gene matches: 7. Profiling relied on immunoSEQ multiplex PCR, and the TCRdb table lists in-frame clones only, not all of them. Of approximately 160,000 clones in the sample, less than 85% were seen once. Sequenced: PBMCs or T cells enriched from blood (not recorded which). The sequence was collected from a woman aged 50 to 60 who had recovered from COVID-19. The chain carries TRBV24-1 and TRBJ2-3; TRBD2 aligns across 10 bases. Here the CDR3 DNA reads TGTGCCACCAAAGCGGGAGGGCGTGGGGATACGCAGTATTTT. This translates into CATKAGGRGDTQYF.